A single sample is the source of the 23 T cell receptor beta chains below, sequenced in a study of early stage breast cancer tumors. This table comes from immunoSEQ multiplex PCR, and its TCRdb copy is limited to in-frame clones, with some not included. The sample contains about 58,000 clones, 65% to 80% of which appear only once. Specimen: blood. The receptors shown here come from a person aged 25 to 39 with breast cancer.

The chain joins TRBV5-1 to TRBJ1-2, with D possibly TRBD1 on 5 matching bases. The CDR3 has 14 residues. Germline CDR1 and CDR2: SGHRS and YFSETQ. Trimming removed 7 bases at V and 4 bases at J, with 17 bases between. The CDR3 region is CASGAGGWIYGYTF. CDR3 DNA sequence: TGCGCCAGCGGCGCGGGGGGGTGGATCTATGGCTACACCTTC.

The rearrangement links TRBV12-5 to TRBJ2-2; 9 bases fit TRBD1. The V gene's germline CDR1 is LGHNT and CDR2 FRNRAP. V was clipped by 0 bases and J by 3 bases; unmatched bases: 5. The CDR3 consists of 17 residues. CDR3 sequence: CASGLVPGQGDTGELFF. CDR3 DNA sequence: TGTGCTAGTGGTTTGGTCCCGGGACAGGGAGACACCGGGGAGCTGTTTTTT. Filled out from reference TRBV12-5 and TRBJ2-2, the complete variable domain reads DARVTQTPRHKVTEMGQEVTMRCQPILGHNTVFWYRQTMMQGLELLAYFRNRAPLDDSGMPKDRFSAEMPDATLATLKIQPSEPRDSAVYFCASGLVPGQGDTGELFFGEGSRLTVL.

This chain's CDR3 is CASSLLAGGEETQYF. The CDR3 nucleotides are TGTGCCAGCAGCTTACTAGCGGGAGGAGAAGAGACCCAGTACTTC. The rearrangement joins TRBV7-2 to TRBJ2-5; TRBD2 agrees at 11 bases. V lost 2 bases, J lost 3 bases, and 2 bases stayed unmatched. The CDR3 loop spans 15 amino acids. The V gene's germline CDR1 is SGHTA and CDR2 FQGNSA.

This sequence joins TRBV27 and TRBJ2-1; 9 bases line up with TRBD1. The CDR3 consists of 15 residues. Germline V gene sequence: CDR1 MNHEY, CDR2 SMNVEV (reference sequence). Germline trimming cut 2 bases from V and 5 bases from J; bases unmatched to any gene: 4. CDR3 in amino acids: CASSLGTGRNNEQFF. The CDR3 coding sequence is TGTGCCAGCAGTTTAGGGACAGGGAGGAACAATGAGCAGTTCTTC.

The J gene is TRBJ2-1, the V gene TRBV9; perhaps TRBD2 as D (5 bases). The CDR3 sequence is 15 residues long. Per the germline V gene, CDR1 is SGDLS and CDR2 is YYNGEE. V was shortened by 4 bases and J by 7 bases, with 18 bases between the two germline ends. CDR3: CASSQSRLTENEQFF. The CDR3 DNA reads as TGTGCCAGCAGCCAAAGCAGACTAACAGAAAATGAGCAGTTCTTC.

This clone was observed once. This chain connects TRBV7-9 to TRBJ1-1; perhaps TRBD1 as D (5 bases). The ends were cut back, 8 bases at V and 4 bases at J, with 14 bases in the middle. Germline lookup yields CDR1 SEHNR and CDR2 FQNEAQ (reference sequence). The length of the CDR3 is 13 residues. CDR3 protein: CASGGIWGTEAFF. The CDR3 nucleotides are TGTGCCAGCGGGGGGATCTGGGGCACTGAAGCTTTCTTT. The full variable domain, its missing parts supplied by reference TRBV7-9 and TRBJ1-1, is DTGVSQNPRHKITKRGQNVTFRCDPISEHNRLYWYRQTLGQGPEFLTYFQNEAQLEKSRLLSDRFSAERPKGSFSTLEIQRTEQGDSAMYLCASGGIWGTEAFFGQGTRLTVV.

The chain carries TRBV9 and TRBJ1-2; D call uncertain. The CDR3 totals 12 residues. Trimming took off 3 bases at V and 11 bases at J, with 14 bases between the two ends. The germline V gene has CDR1 SGDLS and CDR2 YYNGEE. CDR3 DNA sequence: TGTGCCAGCAGCGACCATCCTCGTGAGTACACCTTC. Its protein product is CASSDHPREYTF.

About this clone: A junction end diverges from the germline sequence, so it may reflect a read error. The genes are TRBV9 and TRBJ2-1; 11 bases are shared with TRBD2. From germline, CDR1 is SGDLS and CDR2 YYNGEE. The CDR3 contains 15 residues. CDR3: CASSGTSGSFNKQFF. The DNA of the CDR3 is TGTGCCAGCAGCGGAACTAGCGGGAGCTTCAATAAGCAGTTCTTC.

The rearrangement links TRBV9 to TRBJ2-5; 8 nucleotides agree with TRBD1. V shed 1 base, J shed 3 bases, and the junction held 5 bases outside the gene matches. There are 15 residues in the CDR3. Germline CDR1 reads SGDLS; CDR2 reads YYNGEE. The CDR3 reads CASSVLKDREETQYF. CDR3 coding DNA: TGTGCCAGCAGCGTATTGAAGGACAGGGAAGAGACCCAGTACTTC. Filled out from reference TRBV9 and TRBJ2-5, the complete variable domain reads DSGVTQTPKHLITATGQRVTLRCSPRSGDLSVYWYQQSLDQGLQFLIQYYNGEERAKGNILERFSAQQFPDLHSELNLSSLELGDSALYFCASSVLKDREETQYFGPGTRLLVL.

This clone was seen more than once but under ten times. The rearrangement links TRBV18 to TRBJ1-4; 8 bases align to TRBD1. The CDR3 contains 15 residues. Per germline, CDR1 KGHSH and CDR2 LQKENI. V was pared by 6 bases and J by 5 bases, with 8 bases of the junction left unmatched. The DNA for the CDR3 is TGTGCCAGCTCGCCCCGACAGGGGCCAAATGAAAAACTGTTTTTT. It yields the protein CASSPRQGPNEKLFF.

The J gene is TRBJ2-5, the V gene TRBV20-1; D is undetermined. The germline V gene has CDR1 DFQATT and CDR2 SNEGSKA (reference sequence). This CDR3 spans 11 amino acids. Trimming removed 5 bases at V and 4 bases at J, with 8 bases between. The CDR3 region has the DNA TGCAGTGCTGGCCGTGGAGAGACCCAGTACTTC. This encodes CSAGRGETQYF.

The rearrangement links TRBV25-1 to TRBJ1-2, with D tentatively TRBD1 (5 bases). V was trimmed by 3 bases and J by 11 bases, leaving 19 bases between them. The CDR3 runs to 14 residues. CDR1 is MGHDK, CDR2 SYGVNS, per germline. The CDR3, as DNA: TGTGCCAGCAGTGAGACCGGGACGGTCATCAGGTACACCTTC. This encodes CASSETGTVIRYTF.

The chain employs TRBV19 and TRBJ1-1; TRBD1 matches at 8 bases. Per the germline V gene, CDR1 is LNHDA and CDR2 is SQIVND (reference sequence). The CDR3 length is 16 residues. Trimming cost V 3 bases and J 1 base; bases outside gene matches: 7. The CDR3 sequence: CASSIPQGAGNTEAFF. CDR3 coding DNA: TGTGCCAGTAGTATCCCTCAGGGGGCTGGGAACACTGAAGCTTTCTTT.

The chain has TRBV28 and TRBJ1-2; D gene ambiguous. The V gene's germline CDR1 is MDHEN and CDR2 SYDVKM. Trimming removed 4 bases from V and 6 bases from J, with 18 bases in between. CDR3 length: 15 amino acids. CDR3: CASSSGQGIKDGYTF. CDR3 bases: TGTGCCAGCAGTTCCGGTCAAGGGATTAAGGATGGCTACACCTTC.

This rearrangement joins TRBV30 to TRBJ2-7; D unresolved. This CDR3 is 12 amino acids long. Trimming cost V 1 base and J 4 bases, with 8 bases left between them. CDR1 is GTSNPN, CDR2 SVGIG, per germline (reference sequence). The CDR3 loop is CAWSASAYEQYF. The CDR3 region has the DNA TGTGCCTGGAGTGCGTCAGCGTACGAGCAGTACTTC. The full variable domain, completed using reference TRBV30 and TRBJ2-7, is SQTIHQWPATLVQPVGSPLSLECTVEGTSNPNLYWYRQAAGRGLQLLFYSVGIGQISSEVPQNLSASRPQDRQFILSSKKLLLSDSGFYLCAWSASAYEQYFGPGTRLTVT.

This clone was seen more than once but under ten times. The V call is TRBV19, the J call TRBJ1-2; the D gene is possibly TRBD1 (5 bases). The V end lost 7 bases, the J end lost 3 bases, and 15 bases lay between the germline ends. This CDR3 comprises 14 residues. Germline lookup yields CDR1 LNHDA and CDR2 SQIVND (reference sequence). CDR3 sequence: CASTLWGSYYGYTF. As DNA, the CDR3 is TGTGCCAGTACCCTGTGGGGCAGCTACTATGGCTACACCTTC.

V gene TRBV4-1 combines with J gene TRBJ2-3; D is ambiguous. The CDR3 covers 15 residues. Trimming cost V 6 bases and J 2 bases, with 15 bases left between them. Germline V gives CDR1 MGHRA, CDR2 YSYEKL. CDR3: CASSEHWPPTDTQYF. The CDR3 coding sequence is TGCGCCAGCAGTGAACATTGGCCCCCCACAGATACGCAGTATTTT.

This chain joins TRBV4-3 and TRBJ2-7; D may be TRBD1 (5 bases). V gave up 0 bases and J gave up 1 base, with 10 bases separating them. CDR1 and CDR2 (germline): LGHNA, YSLEER. The CDR3 extends over 15 amino acids. CDR3 bases: TGCGCCAGCAGCCAAGAACAGGTACCTTCCTACGAGCAGTACTTC. It yields the protein CASSQEQVPSYEQYF.

The chain couples TRBV2 to TRBJ2-7; D not certain. This CDR3 contains 15 residues. Germline CDR1 SNHLY, CDR2 FYNNEI. Between the trimmed V and J ends, which lost 7 bases and 0 bases, there was a span of 16 bases. CDR3 sequence: CASKATRDRSYEQYF. For the CDR3, the DNA is TGTGCCAGCAAAGCTACAAGGGATCGCTCCTACGAGCAGTACTTC.

The V call is TRBV28, the J call TRBJ2-7; no reliable D call. Trimming shortened V by 3 bases and J by 5 bases, and 14 bases separated the two germline ends. Germline CDR1 reads MDHEN; CDR2 reads SYDVKM. This CDR3 contains 14 residues. The CDR3 spells CASSFVARTDEQYF. In DNA, the CDR3 is TGTGCCAGCAGTTTTGTGGCTAGAACGGACGAGCAGTACTTC. Complete variable domain (other parts from reference TRBV28 and TRBJ2-7): DVKVTQSSRYLVKRTGEKVFLECVQDMDHENMFWYRQDPGLGLRLIYFSYDVKMKEKGDIPEGYSVSREKKERFSLILESASTNQTSMYLCASSFVARTDEQYFGPGTRLTVT.

CDR3 nucleotide sequence: TGTGCCAGCAGCGGTGGGGGCCGGGAGACCCAGTACTTC. As protein: CASSGGGRETQYF. V gene TRBV11-2 combines with J gene TRBJ2-5; maybe TRBD1 (6 bases). CDR1 is SGHAT and CDR2 is FQNNGV in the germline V gene. CDR3 size: 13 residues. The V end lost 5 bases, the J end lost 5 bases, and 12 bases lay between the germline ends.

This rearrangement joins TRBV18 to TRBJ1-1; possible D gene TRBD1, 5 bases. There are 14 residues in the CDR3. Trimming removed 0 bases from V and 4 bases from J, with 9 bases in between. Germline loops: CDR1 KGHSH, CDR2 LQKENI. CDR3 bases: TGTGCCAGCTCACCACCGGCAAGGGGCACTGAAGCTTTCTTT. The encoded protein is CASSPPARGTEAFF.

This clone was observed once. The rearrangement joins TRBV27 to TRBJ2-1, with D possibly TRBD2 on 5 matching bases. The CDR3 is 15 amino acids. CDR1 and CDR2 (germline): MNHEY, SMNVEV (reference sequence). With 6 bases removed from V and 5 bases from J, the gap between germline ends came to 17 bases. The CDR3 here is CASRRAESGNNEQFF. The CDR3 DNA follows: TGTGCCAGCAGGCGGGCGGAGTCGGGTAACAATGAGCAGTTCTTC.